This is a list of T cell receptor beta chains from one sample in a study of shared clonotypes between healthy human individuals. Method: immunoSEQ multiplex PCR; TCRdb's copy keeps in-frame clones and lacks some. The top ten clones hold about 0.13% of a sample with a few million clones, around nine tenths of them seen once. The sequencing input was naive CD4+ T cells sorted from blood. These receptors all come from a man between 18 and 29 years old in good health. The CDR3 runs from the conserved cysteine through the conserved F or W. Fields, in order: D gene, V gene, J gene, CDR3 DNA, CDR3 protein. D genes are given only for firm matches.

D: NA
V: TRBV28
J: TRBJ2-6
DNA: TGTGCCAGCAGTTTACCTGGGACTGCCCCCGGGGCCAACGTCCTGACTTTC
CDR3: CASSLPGTAPGANVLTF

D: NA
V: TRBV6-5
J: TRBJ2-1
DNA: TGTGCCAGCAGTCTTTTGGGAGAAACCTACAATGAGCAGTTCTTC
CDR3: CASSLLGETYNEQFF

D: TRBD2
V: TRBV13
J: TRBJ2-7
DNA: TGTGCCAGCAGCTTAGGCCTAAAGGGCGGGAGCCTCTCCTACGAGCAGTACTTC
CDR3: CASSLGLKGGSLSYEQYF

D: TRBD1
V: TRBV28
J: TRBJ2-7
DNA: TGTGCCAGCAGGCACGGGACAGGGATTTACGAGCAGTACTTC
CDR3: CASRHGTGIYEQYF

D: NA
V: TRBV18
J: TRBJ2-5
DNA: TGTGCCAGCTCACCAGGGGCCCGAGAGACCCAGTACTTC
CDR3: CASSPGARETQYF

D: TRBD2
V: TRBV6-6
J: TRBJ2-3
DNA: TGTGCCAGCACCCACGGACTAGCGGGAGCGGATACGCAGTATTTT
CDR3: CASTHGLAGADTQYF

D: NA
V: TRBV2
J: TRBJ1-1
DNA: TGTGCCAGCATAGGTCCGGTAAACACTGAAGCTTTCTTT
CDR3: CASIGPVNTEAFF

D: NA
V: TRBV5-1
J: TRBJ2-7
DNA: TGCGCCAGCAGCTTGGTCGGGTACGAGCAGTACTTC
CDR3: CASSLVGYEQYF

D: NA
V: TRBV7-6
J: TRBJ2-3
DNA: TGTGCCAGCAGCTTAGACCGGACCCACTTCACAGATACGCAGTATTTT
CDR3: CASSLDRTHFTDTQYF

D: NA
V: TRBV7-9
J: TRBJ2-1
DNA: TGTGCCAGCAGCTTAATCGGGGGACCCAGGGTAAATGAGCAGTTCTTC
CDR3: CASSLIGGPRVNEQFF

D: NA
V: TRBV28
J: TRBJ1-3
DNA: TGTGCCAGCAGTTTTATACAGGGTTCGGGAAACACCATATATTTT
CDR3: CASSFIQGSGNTIYF